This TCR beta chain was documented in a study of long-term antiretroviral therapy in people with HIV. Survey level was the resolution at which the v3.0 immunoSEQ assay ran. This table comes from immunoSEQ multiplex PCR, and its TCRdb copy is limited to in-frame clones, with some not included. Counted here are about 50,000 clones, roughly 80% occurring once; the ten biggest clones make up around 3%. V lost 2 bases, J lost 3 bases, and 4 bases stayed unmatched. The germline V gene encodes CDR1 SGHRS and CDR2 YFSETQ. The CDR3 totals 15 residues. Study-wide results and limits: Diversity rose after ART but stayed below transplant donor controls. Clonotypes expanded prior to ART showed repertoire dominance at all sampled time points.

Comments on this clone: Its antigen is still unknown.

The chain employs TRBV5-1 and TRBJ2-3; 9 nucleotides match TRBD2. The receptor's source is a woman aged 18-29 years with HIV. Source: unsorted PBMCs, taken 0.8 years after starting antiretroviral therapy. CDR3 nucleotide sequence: TGCGCCAGCAGCTTTAGCGGGAGTTGGACAGATACGCAGTATTTT. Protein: CASSFSGSWTDTQYF.